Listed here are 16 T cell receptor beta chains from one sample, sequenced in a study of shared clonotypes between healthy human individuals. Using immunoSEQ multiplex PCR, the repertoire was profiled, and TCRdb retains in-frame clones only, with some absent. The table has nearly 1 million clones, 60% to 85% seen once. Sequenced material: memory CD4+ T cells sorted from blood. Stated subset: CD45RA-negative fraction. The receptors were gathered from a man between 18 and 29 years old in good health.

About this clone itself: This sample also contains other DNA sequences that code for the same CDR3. The CDR3 DNA sequence: TGTGCCAGCTCACCCCCCACCCGGAGCTCCTACGAGCAGTACTTC. It yields the protein CASSPPTRSSYEQYF. The gene calls are TRBV18 and TRBJ2-7; D not certain. This CDR3 comprises 15 residues. The V end lost 3 bases, the J end lost 0 bases, and 12 bases lay between the germline ends. The germline V gene has CDR1 KGHSH and CDR2 LQKENI.

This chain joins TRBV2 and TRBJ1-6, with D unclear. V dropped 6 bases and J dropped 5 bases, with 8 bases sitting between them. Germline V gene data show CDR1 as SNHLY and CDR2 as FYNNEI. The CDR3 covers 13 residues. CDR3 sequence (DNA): TGTGCCAGCAGGAGGGAGGATAATTCACCCCTCCACTTT. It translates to CASRREDNSPLHF.

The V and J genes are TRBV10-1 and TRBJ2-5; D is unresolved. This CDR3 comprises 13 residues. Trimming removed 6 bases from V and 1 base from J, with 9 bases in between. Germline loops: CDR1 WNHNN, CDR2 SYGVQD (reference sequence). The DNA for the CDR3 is TGCGCCAGCAGCCCCCAGGCCCAAGAGACCCAGTACTTC. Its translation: CASSPQAQETQYF.

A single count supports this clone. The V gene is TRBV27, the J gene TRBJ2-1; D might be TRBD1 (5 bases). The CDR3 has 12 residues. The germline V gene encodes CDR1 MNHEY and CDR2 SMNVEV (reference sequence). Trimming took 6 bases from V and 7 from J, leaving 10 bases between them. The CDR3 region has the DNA TGTGCCAGCAGATCCCAGGGTAATGAGCAGTTCTTC. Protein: CASRSQGNEQFF.

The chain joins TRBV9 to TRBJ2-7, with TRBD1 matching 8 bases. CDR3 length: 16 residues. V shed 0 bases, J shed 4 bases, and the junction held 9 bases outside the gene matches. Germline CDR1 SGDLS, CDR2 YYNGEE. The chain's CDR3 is CASSVGSNRGEYEQYF. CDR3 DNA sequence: TGTGCCAGCAGCGTAGGGAGCAACAGGGGGGAATACGAGCAGTACTTC.

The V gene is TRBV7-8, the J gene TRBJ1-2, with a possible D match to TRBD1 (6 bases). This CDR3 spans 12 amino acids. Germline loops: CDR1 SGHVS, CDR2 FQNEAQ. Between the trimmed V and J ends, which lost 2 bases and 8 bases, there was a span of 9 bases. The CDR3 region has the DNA TGTGCCAGCAGCTTATACGGACAGGGCTACACCTTC. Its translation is CASSLYGQGYTF. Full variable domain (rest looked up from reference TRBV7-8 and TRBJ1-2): GAGVSQSPRYKVAKRGQDVALRCDPISGHVSLFWYQQALGQGPEFLTYFQNEAQLDKSGLPSDRFFAERPEGSVSTLKIQRTQQEDSAVYLCASSLYGQGYTFGSGTRLTVV.

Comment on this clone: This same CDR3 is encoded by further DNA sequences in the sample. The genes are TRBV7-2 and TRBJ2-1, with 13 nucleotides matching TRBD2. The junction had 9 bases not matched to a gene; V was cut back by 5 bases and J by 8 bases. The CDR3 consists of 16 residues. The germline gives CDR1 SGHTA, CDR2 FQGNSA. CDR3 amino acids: CASSPRTSGRVDEQFF. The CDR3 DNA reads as TGTGCCAGCAGCCCCCGGACTAGCGGGAGAGTCGATGAGCAGTTCTTC.

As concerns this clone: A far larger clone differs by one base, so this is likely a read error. The CDR3 DNA follows: TGTGCCAGCAGCCACGGACAGGGGAACACTGAAGCTTTCTTT. Protein sequence: CASSHGQGNTEAFF. The rearrangement links TRBV7-9 to TRBJ1-1; TRBD1 matches at 8 bases. Trimming cost V 5 bases and J 1 base; bases outside gene matches: 3. CDR1 SEHNR and CDR2 FQNEAQ come from the germline V gene (reference sequence). The CDR3 sequence is 14 residues long.

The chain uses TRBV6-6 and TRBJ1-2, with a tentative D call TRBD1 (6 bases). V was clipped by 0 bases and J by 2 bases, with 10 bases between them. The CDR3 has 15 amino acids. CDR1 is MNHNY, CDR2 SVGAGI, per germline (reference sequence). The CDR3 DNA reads TGTGCCAGCAGTTACTCAGTCGGACAGAACTATGGCTACACCTTC. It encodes CASSYSVGQNYGYTF.

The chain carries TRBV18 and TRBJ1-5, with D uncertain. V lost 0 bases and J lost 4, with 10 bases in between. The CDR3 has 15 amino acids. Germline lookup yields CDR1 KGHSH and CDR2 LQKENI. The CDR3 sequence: CASSPPDGLNQPQHF. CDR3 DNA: TGTGCCAGCTCACCACCGGACGGCTTAAATCAGCCCCAGCATTTT.

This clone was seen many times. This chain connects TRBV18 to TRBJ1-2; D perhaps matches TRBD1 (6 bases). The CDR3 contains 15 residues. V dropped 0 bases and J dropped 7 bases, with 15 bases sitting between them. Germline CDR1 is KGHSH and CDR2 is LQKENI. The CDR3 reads CASSPPTGRESGYTF. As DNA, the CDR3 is TGTGCCAGCTCACCACCTACAGGGAGGGAAAGTGGCTACACCTTC.

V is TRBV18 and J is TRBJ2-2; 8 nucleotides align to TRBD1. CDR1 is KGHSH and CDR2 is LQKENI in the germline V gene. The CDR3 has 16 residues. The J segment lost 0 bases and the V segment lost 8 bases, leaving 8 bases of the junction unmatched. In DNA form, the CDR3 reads TGTGCCAGCCCACAGGGGGGCCCAACGAACACCGGGGAGCTGTTTTTT. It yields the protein CASPQGGPTNTGELFF. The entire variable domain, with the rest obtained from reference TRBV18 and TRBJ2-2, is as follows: NAGVMQNPRHLVRRRGQEARLRCSPMKGHSHVYWYRQLPEEGLKFMVYLQKENIIDESGMPKERFSAEFPKEGPSILRIQQVVRGDSAAYFCASPQGGPTNTGELFFGEGSRLTVL.

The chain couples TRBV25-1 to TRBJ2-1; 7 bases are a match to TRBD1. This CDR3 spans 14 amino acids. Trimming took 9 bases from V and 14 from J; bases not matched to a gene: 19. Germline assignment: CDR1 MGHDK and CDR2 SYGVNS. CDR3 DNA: TGTGCCAGTAGTAGTGCCGGATCTGACAGGGTTGAGTTCTTC. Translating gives CASSSAGSDRVEFF.

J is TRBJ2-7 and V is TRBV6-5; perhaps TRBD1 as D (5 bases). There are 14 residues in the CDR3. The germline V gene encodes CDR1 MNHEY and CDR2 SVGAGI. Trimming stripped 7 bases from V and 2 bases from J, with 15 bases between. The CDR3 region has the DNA TGTGCCAGCACCACGATGACAGCCACCTACGAGCAGTACTTC. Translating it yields CASTTMTATYEQYF.

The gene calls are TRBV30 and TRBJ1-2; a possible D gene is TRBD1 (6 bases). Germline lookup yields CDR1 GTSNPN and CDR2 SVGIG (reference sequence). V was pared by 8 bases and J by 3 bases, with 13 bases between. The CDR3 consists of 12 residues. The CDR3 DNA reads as TGTGCCCAGAGGGACACTGACTATGGCTACACCTTC. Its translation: CAQRDTDYGYTF. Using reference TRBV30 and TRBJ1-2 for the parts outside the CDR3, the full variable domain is SQTIHQWPATLVQPVGSPLSLECTVEGTSNPNLYWYRQAAGRGLQLLFYSVGIGQISSEVPQNLSASRPQDRQFILSSKKLLLSDSGFYLCAQRDTDYGYTFGSGTRLTVV.

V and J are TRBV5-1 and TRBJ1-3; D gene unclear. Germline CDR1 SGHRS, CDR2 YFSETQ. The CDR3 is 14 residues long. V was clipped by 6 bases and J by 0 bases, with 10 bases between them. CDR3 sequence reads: CASTPRDSGNTIYF. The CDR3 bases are TGCGCCAGCACCCCGAGAGACTCTGGAAACACCATATATTTT.